This TCR beta chain was observed in a study of naive CD8 T cells in extremely preterm neonates. General observations from the study: Compared with older groups, preterm CDR3s were shorter, with fewer N additions and less trimming. Limitations included small sample size and variable preterm productive templates.

Sequencing used immunoSEQ multiplex PCR; TCRdb keeps in-frame clones, though not all of them. Among more than 20,000 clones listed, about 91% were seen once. Germline loops: CDR1 MNHEY, CDR2 SVGAGI. This CDR3 spans 15 amino acids. The ends were cut back, 5 bases at V and 5 bases at J, with 19 bases in the middle. Extremely preterm births at about 22-28 weeks of gestation supplied the samples. Live Annexin V-negative naive CD3+CD8+CD45RA+CCR7+ T cells were sorted. Sorted naive CD8+ T cell numbers ranged ~18,000 to ~110,000. Comments on this clone: No antigen is known for it.

The source material was naive CD8+ T cells from cord blood. The source is a boy who was born preterm. The rearrangement joins TRBV6-5 to TRBJ2-7; D is perhaps TRBD1 or TRBD2 (5 bases each). CDR3 in DNA: TGTGCCAGCAGTCCCGCGAGGGGTGATAGGGACGAGCAGTACTTC. Its protein product is CASSPARGDRDEQYF.